These T cell receptor beta chains were read from a single sample in a study of regulatory T cells in long-lasting Graves disease. TCRdb itself ran the multiplex PCR reads through MiXCR, one entry per CDR3 protein. The sample has under 450,000 distinct CDR3 sequences; approximately 12% are singletons. The sample was also linked to a second study, of T cells in Graves' hyperthyroidism and ophthalmopathy.

Source: peripheral blood mononuclear cells (PBMCs), taken at new diagnosis, from a patient treated with antithyroid drugs. The receptor set was obtained from a woman aged 18-35 years with Graves disease. CDR3s include the opening cysteine and the closing phenylalanine or tryptophan. Size values are once, few and many counts, or a class for expanded clones, and some rows have none.

V gene,clone size,J gene,CDR3 protein
TRBV30,many,TRBJ2-1,CAWSYIAGAYSEQFF
TRBV15,-,TRBJ2-3,CATSRTLSTDTQYF
TRBV6-2/TRBV6-3,many,TRBJ2-5,CASSYPGQGGETQYF
TRBV7-2,many,TRBJ1-2,CASSPRGTGLYGYTF
TRBV6-1,many,TRBJ2-1,CASSHLFVSRFF
TRBV19,few,TRBJ1-1,CASGQGVNTEAFF
TRBV3-1,many,TRBJ1-1,CASSQFQGTEAFF
TRBV20-1,-,TRBJ1-6,CSASRQGGSYNSPLHF
TRBV2,few,TRBJ2-1,CASSEASGYNEQFF
TRBV5-1,few,TRBJ2-7,CASSPLSSYEQYF
TRBV5-1,-,TRBJ1-1,CASSLLIGTEAFF
TRBV6-2/TRBV6-3,many,TRBJ2-1,CASSYIFRSTYNEQFF
TRBV20-1,many,TRBJ1-4,CSASLAGANEKLFF
TRBV6-2/TRBV6-3,few,TRBJ1-1,CASNIREVMNTEAFF
TRBV4-2,-,TRBJ1-3,CASSQEANRASGDTIYF
TRBV2,few,TRBJ1-5,CASSDEVQPQHF
TRBV28,many,TRBJ1-2,CASSQTGLKYYGYTF
TRBV28,-,TRBJ1-2,CASSLSRGLDGYTF
TRBV6-5,many,TRBJ1-1,CASSYPDRREAFF
TRBV11-2,many,TRBJ1-1,CASSLPLTGVNTEAFF
TRBV28,many,TRBJ2-1,CASSFSLAGGRNEQFF
TRBV27,-,TRBJ1-2,CASSEDRGWYGYTF
TRBV6-2/TRBV6-3,-,TRBJ1-1,CASRPYRTRHTEAFF
TRBV7-9,few,TRBJ1-1,CASSLVWGNTEAFF
TRBV6-5,many,TRBJ1-2,CASSYSGTYGYTF
TRBV27,many,TRBJ2-1,CASSFGGSYEQFF
TRBV3-1,few,TRBJ2-3,CASSRGGGTTTDTQYF
TRBV12-3/TRBV12-4,many,TRBJ1-4,CASSWQIATNEKLFF
TRBV24-1,many,TRBJ2-1,CATSDSLAGGRNNEQFF
TRBV20-1,few,TRBJ1-1,CSARYPGGAGPVTEAFF
TRBV20-1,many,TRBJ1-2,CSARGPRGQNNYGYTF
TRBV4-3,few,TRBJ2-1,CASSQQSPGTGFNEQFF
TRBV28,many,TRBJ2-7,CASSPLTSGDYEQYF
TRBV7-2,-,TRBJ2-2,CASSTRGLAGGPLSTGELFF
TRBV12-3/TRBV12-4,many,TRBJ1-1,CASSRRGGDTEAFF
TRBV27,many,TRBJ1-1,CASSLIPGQGQGAFF
TRBV28,many,TRBJ1-1,CASSFGYPRRAPENTEAFF
TRBV27,many,TRBJ1-5,CASSPIGSNQPQHF
TRBV15,-,TRBJ1-1,CATSRAAGGGRRGYTEAFF
TRBV12-3/TRBV12-4,many,TRBJ1-6,CASSLVSGRSYNSPLHF
TRBV7-2,many,TRBJ2-3,CASRSKGQFTDTQYF
TRBV12-3/TRBV12-4,many,TRBJ2-1,CASSLAGTSSNEQFF
TRBV3-1,-,TRBJ2-1,CASSHLGLATRNEQFF
TRBV5-5,many,TRBJ1-6,CASSPAGGSYNSPLHF
TRBV12-3/TRBV12-4,many,TRBJ2-1,CASSLGALGDEQFF
TRBV30,many,TRBJ1-2,CAWKVTGNYGYTF
TRBV25-1,many,TRBJ2-5,CASSESGGTGTQETQYF
TRBV27,many,TRBJ1-2,CASRQGQLSYGYTF
TRBV5-1,many,TRBJ2-7,CASSLQGASYEQYF
TRBV4-1,-,TRBJ1-5,CASSQDQGGNQPQHF
TRBV4-3,many,TRBJ2-1,CASSHSLGRKASYNEQFF
TRBV27,many,TRBJ1-1,CASSNIDRDPMNTEAFF
TRBV12-3/TRBV12-4,many,TRBJ2-7,CASKRDRGSHEQYF
TRBV11-2,many,TRBJ2-7,CASSLDTAAEQYF
TRBV4-1,-,TRBJ2-1,CASSQAGTRVNEQFF
TRBV19,-,TRBJ2-1,CASTRTSGRASGYNEQFF
TRBV20-1,many,TRBJ1-2,CSATGTANYGYTF